This is a list of T cell receptor beta chains from one sample in a study of CD8+CD57+ T cells in acquired aplastic anemia. TCRdb passed the reads through MiXCR, listing each CDR3 protein once. The sample has about 130,000 distinct CDR3 sequences, roughly 50% seen once. Sequencing was carried out using sorted CD4+, CD8+, or CD8+CD57+ T cells (not recorded which) from PBMCs. The receptor source for this set is a human donor in good health, serving as a control. The conserved cysteine and the conserved F or W are not part of the CDR3 here. The order of the fields is V gene, clone size, CDR3 protein. Expanded clones are given a class, and other clones once, few, many or no size at all.

>TRBV25-1|few
ASSEMGVGYGYT
>TRBV7-9|.
ASRQDREYEQY
>TRBV6-5|many
ASSWRRNTEAF
>TRBV15|few
ATSRGTFNEKLF
>TRBV5-1|many
ASSLERLSYNEQF
>TRBV2|many
ASSVRGGLNEQF
>TRBV18|many
ASSPGSEGSQGYT
>TRBV15|few
ATSRTPGPIPGDTQY
>TRBV7-8|many
ASRSLPGRDLNSPLH
>TRBV2|.
ASRPGTEIYGYT
>TRBV29-1|many
SVVSQGNTEAF
>TRBV20-1|few
SARGEVRERLANTEAF
>TRBV4-2|.
ASRLLITGSRGEQF
>TRBV24-1|many
ATSDSGQGSQPQH
>TRBV20-1|many
SARFSGNYNEQF
>TRBV7-2|.
ASSSPNTGELF
>TRBV19|.
ASSIDYAEQF
>TRBV5-1|many
ASSARTDPNEKLF